The clone carrying this TCR beta chain has only one observation. Generated by immunoSEQ multiplex PCR, the TCRdb table keeps only in-frame clones and is missing some. The sample shows about 82,000 clones, around 90% of them seen only once. The data originate from a study of glioma-infiltrating T cells after dendritic cell vaccination. Study as a whole: Dendritic cell vaccination trial patients had either newly diagnosed or recurrent glioblastoma.

The CDR3 extends over 17 amino acids. V gave up 2 bases and J gave up 3 bases, with 20 bases separating them. Germline values: CDR1 SGHNT, CDR2 YYREEE (reference sequence). The sequencing here drew on blood, taken before dendritic cell vaccination. The source is a human donor with glioblastoma. The rearrangement joins TRBV5-4 to TRBJ2-5; D is possibly TRBD2 (5 bases). CDR3 in amino acids: CASSFGALTGRKETQYF. CDR3 DNA: TGTGCCAGCAGCTTCGGTGCTTTGACGGGAAGGAAAGAGACCCAGTACTTC.